This passage covers 9 T cell receptor beta chains from one sample sequenced in a study of radiotherapy plus CTLA-4 blockade in lung cancer (dated by TCRdb to the late 2010s). Libraries were made using the immunoSEQ multiplex PCR assay. Drawn from immuneACCESS, this table holds only the in-frame rearrangements with V and J called that TCRdb kept. Clones are partly lost; checked studies trace under half to an unresolved V gene and leave the rest unexplained. The sample table lists roughly 68,000 clones, 78% of them with a count of one. The ten biggest clones cover about 6.6% of the sample. The sample here was peripheral blood, taken from a patient treated with radiotherapy plus ipilimumab. The receptors were sampled from a human donor with non-small cell lung cancer who had a complete response to radiotherapy plus ipilimumab.

The V call is TRBV18, the J call TRBJ2-7; 7 nucleotides line up with TRBD1. The germline CDR1 and CDR2 sequences are KGHSH and LQKENI. With V trimmed by 4 bases and J by 2 bases, 2 bases remained unmatched. The CDR3 covers 13 residues. The CDR3 nucleotides are TGTGCCAGCTCACTGGGGACAGCCTACGAGCAGTACGTC. Translating it yields CASSLGTAYEQYV.

V and J are TRBV6-5 and TRBJ1-3; D not certain. V lost 5 bases to trimming and J lost 4 bases, with 12 bases between them. The germline V gene has CDR1 MNHEY and CDR2 SVGAGI. The CDR3 is 14 amino acids. CDR3 residues: CASSRGTRGNTIYF. For the CDR3, the DNA is TGTGCCAGCAGTCGGGGAACGCGAGGAAACACCATATATTTT.

The chain employs TRBV5-1 and TRBJ1-1; 7 bases fit TRBD1. The CDR3 has 16 amino acids. Trimming cost V 2 bases and J 0 bases; bases outside gene matches: 7. The germline CDR1 and CDR2 sequences are SGHRS and YFSETQ. The CDR3, as DNA: TGCGCCAGCAGCTTATCGACAGGGAAGATGAACACTGAAGCTTTCTTT. It yields the protein CASSLSTGKMNTEAFF.

This clone has only a few counts. The gene calls are TRBV6-5 and TRBJ1-5; possible D gene TRBD1, 6 bases. V lost 5 bases to trimming and J lost 2 bases, with 13 bases between them. CDR3 length equals 15 residues. Germline CDR1 and CDR2: MNHEY and SVGAGI. The CDR3 protein is CASSPGTLGNQPQHF. For the CDR3, the DNA is TGTGCCAGCAGTCCCGGGACACTCGGCAATCAGCCCCAGCATTTT.

The chain carries TRBV20-1 and TRBJ1-4; D not certain. This CDR3 region has 10 residues. CDR1 and CDR2 from the germline V gene are DFQATT and SNEGSKA (reference sequence). V lost 5 bases and J lost 5, with 3 bases in between. As DNA, the CDR3 is TGCAGTGCTTTCAATGAAAAACTGTTTTTT. It yields the protein CSAFNEKLFF.

In this sample, this clone turned up once. V gene TRBV14 combines with J gene TRBJ1-3; 10 nucleotides agree with TRBD1. This CDR3 is 19 amino acids long. CDR1 is SGHDN, CDR2 FVKESK, per germline. V was pared by 1 base and J by 0 bases, with 9 bases of the junction left unmatched. The CDR3 nucleotides are TGTGCCAGCAGCCAAGTAACGGGGGGACAGGGGATCTCTGGAAACACCATATATTTT. Its translation is CASSQVTGGQGISGNTIYF.

This clone was detected only once. The chain has TRBV9 and TRBJ2-1; D not certain. V was cut by 5 bases and J by 2 bases, with 14 bases left in between. Germline V gene lookup returns CDR1 SGDLS and CDR2 YYNGEE. The CDR3 loop spans 15 amino acids. This CDR3 reads CASSLKDPTYNEQFF. In DNA, the CDR3 is TGTGCCAGCAGTTTAAAGGACCCAACCTACAATGAGCAGTTCTTC.

V gene TRBV12-2 combines with J gene TRBJ2-3; the listed D gene, TRBD2, was not tested against the DNA. TRBV12-2 constitutes a pseudogene. The CDR3 is 18 amino acids. CDR3 in amino acids: CASRLSFECGTSTDTQYF. The DNA of the CDR3 is TGTGCAAGTCGCTTATCTTTCGAGTGCGGGACTAGCACAGATACGCAGTATTTT.

CDR3 amino acids: CASSVVRNSGNNEQFF. DNA for the CDR3: TGTGCCAGCAGCGTAGTACGCAATAGCGGCAACAATGAGCAGTTCTTC. The V call is TRBV9, the J call TRBJ2-1, with D perhaps matching TRBD2 (6 bases). The germline V gene encodes CDR1 SGDLS and CDR2 YYNGEE. This CDR3 spans 16 amino acids. V lost 0 bases, J lost 5 bases, and 15 bases lay in between.